The T cell receptor beta chain described here comes from a study of T cell responses to AZD1222 COVID-19 vaccine (dated by TCRdb to the early 2020s). As for the study more broadly: A total of around 240 trial participants underwent TCR sequencing, of whom about 200 had received two doses of AZD1222 and about 25 had received two doses of the MenACWY control vaccine. Trial participants were enrolled by age into subgroups of 18-55, 56-69 and 70-plus years, and around 140, 26 and 57 TCR-sequenced participants, respectively, were included in these subgroups.

What the study reported, not specific to this receptor: Participants were mostly white British, with more females than males. The authors suggested clonal diversity may have been underestimated. Because no day 14 peak-response samples were available, the repertoires could be characterized only after the peak T cell response. Epitopes outside the regions mutated in the B.1.351 and B.1.1.7 variants were reportedly recognized by nearly half of the unique spike-specific TCRs. A significant rise in spike-specific TCR breadth and depth was observed after two AZD1222 doses relative to day 0 and relative to MenACWY recipients. In the small 56-69-year group, the increase in depth fell short of significance, most likely because of low power. The vaccine-associated CD4 TCRs covered the entire spike protein, and the dominant responses fell in regions 160-218 and 743-854. Conclusions about previously exposed vaccinees are limited because only a handful of AZD1222 recipients were SARS-CoV-2 seropositive at baseline.

A remark on this clone: Its antigen remains undetermined. No per-base quality is available; no much larger clone lies one base away.

The CDR3 regions of human TCRbeta chains were subjected to immunosequencing. The original methods were these. TCRs in the repertoires were compared against a reference library of SARS-CoV-2-specific TCRs that had been generated with the MIRA antigen-specificity platform. Breadth was defined as the fraction of unique TCRs that were SARS-CoV-2-associated, and depth was defined as the fraction of total T cells that were SARS-CoV-2-associated. Using the MIRA data, each spike-specific TCR was assigned both to the spike region to which the TCR was reactive and to a CD4 or CD8 class. Log10-transformed breadth and depth values were compared by one-way ANOVA with Sidak's multiple comparisons tests. TCRdb stores this immuneACCESS table with in-frame sequences only. Part of the clones is absent; in the studies checked, under half of the shortfall reflects unresolved V genes, and no reason is known for the rest. The DNA gave D and trimming, while V, J and clone size come from that table. This sample gives over 130,000 clones in total; 90% to 95% of them show up just once. The top ten clones comprise about 3.8% of the sample.

In light of the paper, this sample's time point label describes: about 28 days (+/-7) after the second vaccine dose. Because spike-specific TCR depth and breadth did not differ between the two schedules, AZD1222 recipients who got a second dose at roughly 4 weeks were pooled with those who got a second dose at roughly 12 weeks. Samples from vaccinated people were obtained from the UK trials COV001 and COV002, which included a single-blind randomized controlled phase 2/3 trial of AZD1222 (ChAdOx1 nCoV-19) in healthy adults. For TCRbeta chain sequencing, PBMC samples from trial participants were taken at day 0 and at day 28 after the second dose. The junction carries 13 bases between V and J, which are trimmed by 4 bases and 0 bases respectively. From the cysteine through the phenylalanine, the CDR3 covers 16 amino acids. The kept DNA is CDR3 alone, 48 bases in frame from the first base. Based on the germline V gene (reference sequence), the CDR1 and CDR2 sequences are LNHDA and SQIVND.

Sequenced here: peripheral blood, sampled 28 days after the second AZD1222 dose. The TCR comes from an adult who received the AZD1222 COVID-19 vaccine. Recombination linked TRBV19 to TRBJ1-3; the D region possibly corresponds to TRBD1 (6 bases align). The CDR3 loop reads CASSTRQGSSGNTIYF. The DNA sequence is as follows: TGTGCCAGTAGTACGCGGCAGGGGAGCTCTGGAAACACCATATATTTT.